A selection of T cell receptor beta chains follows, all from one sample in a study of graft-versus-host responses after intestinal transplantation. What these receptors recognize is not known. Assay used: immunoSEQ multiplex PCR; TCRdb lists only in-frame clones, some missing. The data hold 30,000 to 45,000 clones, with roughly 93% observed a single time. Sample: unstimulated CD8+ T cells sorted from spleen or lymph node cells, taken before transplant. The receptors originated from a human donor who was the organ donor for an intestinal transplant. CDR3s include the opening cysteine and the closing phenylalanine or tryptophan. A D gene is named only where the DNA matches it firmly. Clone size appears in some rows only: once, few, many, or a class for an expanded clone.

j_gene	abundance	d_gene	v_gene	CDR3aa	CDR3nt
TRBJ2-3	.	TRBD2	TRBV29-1	CSVEGLAGGGKRTDTQYF	TGCAGCGTTGAAGGATTAGCGGGGGGGGGTAAGCGCACAGATACGCAGTATTTT
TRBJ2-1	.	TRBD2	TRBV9	CASSVGGGRGPYNEQFF	TGTGCCAGCAGCGTAGGCGGCGGGAGGGGACCCTACAATGAGCAGTTCTTC
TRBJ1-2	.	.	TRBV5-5	CASSRTGTSAVGYTF	TGTGCCAGCAGCCGTACTGGGACTTCGGCGGTGGGCTACACCTTC
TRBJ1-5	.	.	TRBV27	CASSLGFSNQPQHF	TGTGCCAGCAGCCTTGGATTCAGCAATCAGCCCCAGCATTTT
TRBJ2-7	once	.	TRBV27	CASREFRDKDEQYF	TGTGCCAGCAGAGAATTCCGGGACAAAGACGAGCAGTACTTC
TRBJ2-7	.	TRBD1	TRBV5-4	CASSWGTGPYEQYF	TGTGCCAGCAGCTGGGGGACAGGCCCCTACGAGCAGTACTTC
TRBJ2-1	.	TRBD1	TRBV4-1	CASSQEGDRVYEQFF	TGCGCCAGCAGCCAAGAGGGGGACAGGGTATATGAGCAGTTCTTC
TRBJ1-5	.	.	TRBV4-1	CASSQPPVWGRGSNQPQHF	TGCGCCAGCAGCCAGCCCCCGGTGTGGGGGCGCGGGAGCAATCAGCCCCAGCATTTT
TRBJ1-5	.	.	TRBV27	CASSLGRLNQPQHF	TGTGCCAGCAGTTTGGGGAGACTCAATCAGCCCCAGCATTTT
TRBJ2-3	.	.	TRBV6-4	CASSDSRTATDTQYF	TGTGCCAGCAGTGACTCTCGGACTGCCACAGATACGCAGTATTTT
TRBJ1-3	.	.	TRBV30	CAWSVESSGNTIYF	TGTGCCTGGAGTGTAGAATCTTCTGGAAACACCATATATTTT
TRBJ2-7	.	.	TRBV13	CASSTHLAEEPGEQYF	TGTGCCAGCAGCACGCACTTGGCGGAGGAACCGGGGGAGCAGTACTTC
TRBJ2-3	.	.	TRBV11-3	CASSSRAPQDHSTDTQYF	TGTGCCAGCAGCTCAAGGGCCCCCCAGGATCATAGCACAGATACGCAGTATTTT